Listed below are T cell receptor beta chains from one sample, sequenced in a study of T cells in localized non-small cell lung cancer. Sequencing used immunoSEQ multiplex PCR; TCRdb keeps in-frame clones, though not all of them. The sample lists approximately 47,000 clones; approximately 86% were seen once. The sample was PBMCs, taken before any cancer treatment. The receptors were gathered from a man aged 35-75 years with stage II lung adenocarcinoma. CDR3s include the opening cysteine and the closing phenylalanine or tryptophan. Fields, in order: D gene, clone size, V gene, CDR3 length, J gene, CDR3 protein, CDR3 DNA. The D gene is left open where the match is weak. Rows give clone size only sometimes, using once, few, many, or a class for an expanded clone.

D: .
size: few
V: TRBV2
length: 15
J: TRBJ1-3
CDR3: CASSEDTGSGNTIYF
DNA: TGTGCCAGCAGTGAAGACACAGGCTCTGGAAACACCATATATTTT

D: .
size: .
V: TRBV5-1
length: 13
J: TRBJ2-1
CDR3: CASSLEDYNEQFF
DNA: TGCGCCAGCAGCTTGGAAGATTACAATGAGCAGTTCTTC

D: .
size: .
V: TRBV7-3
length: 14
J: TRBJ2-2
CDR3: CASSPQPGSGELFF
DNA: TGTGCCAGCAGCCCCCAGCCGGGATCGGGGGAGCTGTTTTTT

D: .
size: .
V: TRBV19
length: 11
J: TRBJ1-1
CDR3: CASSIGIEAFF
DNA: TGTGCCAGTAGTATTGGGATCGAAGCTTTCTTT

D: .
size: .
V: TRBV4-1
length: 15
J: TRBJ2-7
CDR3: CASSQQEGGPYEQYF
DNA: TGCGCCAGCAGCCAACAAGAGGGGGGGCCCTACGAGCAGTACTTC

D: .
size: .
V: TRBV4-1
length: 14
J: TRBJ1-1
CDR3: CASSQAPTVTEAFF
DNA: TGCGCCAGCAGCCAAGCGCCGACAGTGACTGAAGCTTTCTTT

D: .
size: .
V: TRBV19
length: 13
J: TRBJ2-1
CDR3: CASSTPLYNEQFF
DNA: TGTGCCAGTAGCACCCCTCTTTACAATGAGCAGTTCTTC

D: TRBD2
size: few
V: TRBV9
length: 15
J: TRBJ2-1
CDR3: CASSVASGGFDEQFF
DNA: TGTGCCAGCAGCGTAGCTAGCGGGGGGTTTGATGAGCAGTTCTTC

D: TRBD1
size: .
V: TRBV29-1
length: 13
J: TRBJ1-1
CDR3: CSGGDRLNTEAFF
DNA: TGCAGCGGCGGGGACAGGTTGAACACTGAAGCTTTCTTT

D: TRBD1
size: .
V: TRBV5-1
length: 15
J: TRBJ2-1
CDR3: CASSLATDRGNEQFF
DNA: TGCGCCAGCAGCTTGGCCACGGACAGGGGCAATGAGCAGTTCTTC

D: .
size: once
V: TRBV28
length: 13
J: TRBJ2-3
CDR3: CASSITLTARQYF
DNA: TGTGCCAGCAGTATTACCCTCACGGCCCGACAGTATTTT

D: .
size: .
V: TRBV2
length: 12
J: TRBJ2-5
CDR3: CASMGDGETQYF
DNA: TGTGCCAGCATGGGGGATGGAGAGACCCAGTACTTC

D: .
size: .
V: TRBV10-3
length: 16
J: TRBJ2-1
CDR3: CAISGGGSGSRTEQFF
DNA: TGTGCCATCAGTGGTGGAGGGTCAGGGTCTCGGACTGAGCAGTTCTTC

D: .
size: .
V: TRBV7-9
length: 14
J: TRBJ1-1
CDR3: CASSLAGLNTEAFF
DNA: TGTGCCAGCAGCTTAGCTGGGCTGAACACTGAAGCTTTCTTT

D: .
size: .
V: TRBV28
length: 15
J: TRBJ1-6
CDR3: CASRGGAAKNSPLHF
DNA: TGTGCCAGCAGAGGGGGGGCCGCAAAAAATTCACCCCTCCACTTT

D: .
size: .
V: TRBV13
length: 13
J: TRBJ2-7
CDR3: CASSLSDSYEQYF
DNA: TGTGCCAGCAGCTTGTCGGACTCCTACGAGCAGTACTTC

D: .
size: .
V: TRBV6-1
length: 17
J: TRBJ1-3
CDR3: CASSEVVGRLRGNTIYF
DNA: TGTGCCAGCAGTGAAGTAGTCGGGCGGCTGAGAGGAAACACCATATATTTT

D: .
size: .
V: TRBV29-1
length: 13
J: TRBJ1-1
CDR3: CSAGRLSNTEAFF
DNA: TGCAGCGCGGGACGGCTTTCGAACACTGAAGCTTTCTTT

D: .
size: .
V: TRBV11-3
length: 12
J: TRBJ1-1
CDR3: CASSSGNTEAFF
DNA: TGTGCCAGCAGCTCGGGGAACACTGAAGCTTTCTTT

D: .
size: .
V: TRBV7-9
length: 13
J: TRBJ2-1
CDR3: CASSHPRTNEQFF
DNA: TGTGCCAGCAGTCACCCTCGGACAAATGAGCAGTTCTTC

D: TRBD1
size: once
V: TRBV5-6
length: 14
J: TRBJ2-2
CDR3: CASSPDRGWGELFF
DNA: TGTGCCAGCAGCCCGGACAGGGGTTGGGGGGAGCTGTTTTTT

D: .
size: .
V: TRBV5-8
length: 14
J: TRBJ1-6
CDR3: CASSLGQNNSPLHF
DNA: TGTGCCAGCAGCTTGGGGCAGAATAATTCACCCCTCCACTTT

D: .
size: .
V: TRBV10-3
length: 16
J: TRBJ1-1
CDR3: CAISSWASHENTEAFF
DNA: TGTGCCATCAGTTCCTGGGCTTCCCACGAGAACACTGAAGCTTTCTTT

D: .
size: .
V: TRBV11-2
length: 14
J: TRBJ1-1
CDR3: CASSLVNTFTEAFF
DNA: TGTGCCAGCAGCTTAGTAAACACGTTTACTGAAGCTTTCTTT

D: .
size: .
V: TRBV27
length: 15
J: TRBJ2-7
CDR3: CASSLRAPRVNEQYF
DNA: TGTGCCAGCAGTCTCCGGGCTCCCCGGGTTAACGAGCAGTACTTC

D: .
size: .
V: TRBV5-1
length: 14
J: TRBJ2-5
CDR3: CASSLSGTQETQYF
DNA: TGCGCCAGCAGCTTAAGCGGCACACAAGAGACCCAGTACTTC

D: .
size: .
V: TRBV15
length: 13
J: TRBJ2-5
CDR3: CATKGLAQETQYF
DNA: TGTGCCACCAAGGGGTTGGCCCAAGAGACCCAGTACTTC

D: TRBD1
size: once
V: TRBV30
length: 14
J: TRBJ1-2
CDR3: CAWTRDSHFYGYTF
DNA: TGTGCCTGGACCCGGGACAGCCACTTTTATGGCTACACCTTC